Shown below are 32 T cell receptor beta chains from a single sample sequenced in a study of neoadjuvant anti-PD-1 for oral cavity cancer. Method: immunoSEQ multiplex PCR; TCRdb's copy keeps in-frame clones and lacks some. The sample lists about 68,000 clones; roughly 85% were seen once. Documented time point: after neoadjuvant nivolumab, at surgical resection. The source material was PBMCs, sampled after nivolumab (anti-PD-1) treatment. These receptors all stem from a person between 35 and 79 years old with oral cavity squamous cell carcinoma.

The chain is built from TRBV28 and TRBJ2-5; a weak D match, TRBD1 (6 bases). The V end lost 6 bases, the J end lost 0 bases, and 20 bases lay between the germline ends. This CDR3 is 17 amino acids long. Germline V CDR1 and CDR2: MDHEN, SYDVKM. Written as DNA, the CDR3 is TGTGCCAGCAGACACCGTACCGGACAGCTGTACCAAGAGACCCAGTACTTC. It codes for CASRHRTGQLYQETQYF. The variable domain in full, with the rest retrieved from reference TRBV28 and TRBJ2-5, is DVKVTQSSRYLVKRTGEKVFLECVQDMDHENMFWYRQDPGLGLRLIYFSYDVKMKEKGDIPEGYSVSREKKERFSLILESASTNQTSMYLCASRHRTGQLYQETQYFGPGTRLLVL.

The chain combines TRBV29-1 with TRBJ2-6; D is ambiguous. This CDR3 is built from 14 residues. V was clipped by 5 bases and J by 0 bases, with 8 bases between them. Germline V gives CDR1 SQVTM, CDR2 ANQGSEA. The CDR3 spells CSVSEDSGANVLTF. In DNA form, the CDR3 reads TGCAGCGTTTCTGAGGACTCTGGGGCCAACGTCCTGACTTTC.

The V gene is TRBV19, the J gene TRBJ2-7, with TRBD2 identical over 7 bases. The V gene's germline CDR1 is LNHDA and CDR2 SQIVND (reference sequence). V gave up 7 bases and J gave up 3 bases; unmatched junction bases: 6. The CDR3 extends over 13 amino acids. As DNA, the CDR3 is TGTGCCAGTAAGCTAGCGGAGAACTACGAGCAGTACTTC. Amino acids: CASKLAENYEQYF.

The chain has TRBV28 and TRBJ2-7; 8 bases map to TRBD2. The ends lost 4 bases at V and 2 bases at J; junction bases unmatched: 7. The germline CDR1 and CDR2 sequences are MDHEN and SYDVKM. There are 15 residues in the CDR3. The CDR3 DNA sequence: TGTGCCAGCAGTTCCCAAGCGGGAGAGCCCTACGAGCAGTACTTC. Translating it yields CASSSQAGEPYEQYF.

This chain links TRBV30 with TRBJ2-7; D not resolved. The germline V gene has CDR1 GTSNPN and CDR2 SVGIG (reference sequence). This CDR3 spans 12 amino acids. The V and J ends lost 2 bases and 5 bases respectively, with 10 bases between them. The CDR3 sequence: CAWSSRSDEQYF. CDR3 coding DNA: TGTGCCTGGAGTAGCAGGAGCGACGAGCAGTACTTC.

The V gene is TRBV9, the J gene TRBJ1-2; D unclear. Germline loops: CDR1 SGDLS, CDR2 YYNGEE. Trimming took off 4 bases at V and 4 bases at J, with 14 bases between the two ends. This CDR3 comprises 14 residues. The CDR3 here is CASSLDGPSYGYTF. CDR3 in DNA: TGTGCCAGCAGCCTCGATGGACCCAGCTATGGCTACACCTTC.

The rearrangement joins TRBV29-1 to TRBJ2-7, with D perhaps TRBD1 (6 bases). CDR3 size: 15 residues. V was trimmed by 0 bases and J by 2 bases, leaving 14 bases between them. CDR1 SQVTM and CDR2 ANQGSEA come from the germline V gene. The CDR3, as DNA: TGCAGCGTTGAAGATCCCAGGACAGAAACCTACGAGCAGTACTTC. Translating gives CSVEDPRTETYEQYF.

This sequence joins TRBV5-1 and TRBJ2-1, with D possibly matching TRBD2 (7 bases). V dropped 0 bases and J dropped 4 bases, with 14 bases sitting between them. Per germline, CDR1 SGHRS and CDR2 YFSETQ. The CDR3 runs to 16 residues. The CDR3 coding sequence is TGCGCCAGCAGCTTGGCTGAGGGGGGGCTGTACAATGAGCAGTTCTTC. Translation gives CASSLAEGGLYNEQFF. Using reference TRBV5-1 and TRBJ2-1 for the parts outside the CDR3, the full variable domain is KAGVTQTPRYLIKTRGQQVTLSCSPISGHRSVSWYQQTPGQGLQFLFEYFSETQRNKGNFPGRFSGRQFSNSRSEMNVSTLELGDSALYLCASSLAEGGLYNEQFFGPGTRLTVL.

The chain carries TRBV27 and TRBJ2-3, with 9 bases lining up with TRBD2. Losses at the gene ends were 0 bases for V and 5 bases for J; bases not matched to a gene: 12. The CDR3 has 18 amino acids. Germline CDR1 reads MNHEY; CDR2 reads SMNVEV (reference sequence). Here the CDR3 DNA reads TGTGCCAGCAGTTTATCGATAATGGCGGGAGGGCCAGGAGATACGCAGTATTTT. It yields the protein CASSLSIMAGGPGDTQYF.

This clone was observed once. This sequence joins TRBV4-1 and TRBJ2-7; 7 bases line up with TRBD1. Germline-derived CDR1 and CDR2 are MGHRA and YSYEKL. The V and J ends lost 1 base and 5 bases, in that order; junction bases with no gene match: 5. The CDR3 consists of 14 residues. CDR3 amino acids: CASSQGPGGDEQYF. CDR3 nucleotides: TGCGCCAGCAGCCAAGGCCCAGGGGGAGACGAGCAGTACTTC.

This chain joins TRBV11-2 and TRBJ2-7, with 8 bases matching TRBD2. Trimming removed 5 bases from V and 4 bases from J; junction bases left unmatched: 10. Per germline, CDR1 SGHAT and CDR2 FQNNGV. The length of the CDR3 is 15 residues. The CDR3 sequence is CASSAGVAGRYEQYF. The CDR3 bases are TGTGCCAGCAGCGCCGGGGTAGCGGGACGGTACGAGCAGTACTTC.

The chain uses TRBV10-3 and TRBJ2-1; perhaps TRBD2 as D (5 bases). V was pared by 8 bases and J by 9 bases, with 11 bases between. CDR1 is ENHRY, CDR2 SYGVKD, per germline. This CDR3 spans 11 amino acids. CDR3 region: CAIGTSSEQFF. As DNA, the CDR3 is TGTGCCATCGGAACTAGTTCTGAGCAGTTCTTC.

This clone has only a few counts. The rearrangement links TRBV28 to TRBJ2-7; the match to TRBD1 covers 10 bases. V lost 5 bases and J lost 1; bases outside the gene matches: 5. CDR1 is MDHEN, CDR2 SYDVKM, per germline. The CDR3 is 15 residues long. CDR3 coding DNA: TGTGCCAGCAGTCCTGGGGACAGGGGATCCTACGAGCAGTACTTC. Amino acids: CASSPGDRGSYEQYF. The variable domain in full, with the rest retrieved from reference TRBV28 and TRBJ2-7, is DVKVTQSSRYLVKRTGEKVFLECVQDMDHENMFWYRQDPGLGLRLIYFSYDVKMKEKGDIPEGYSVSREKKERFSLILESASTNQTSMYLCASSPGDRGSYEQYFGPGTRLTVT.

This CDR3 is CASSRQGSEQYF. CDR3 nucleotides: TGTGCCAGCAGCAGACAGGGGAGCGAGCAGTACTTC. The chain joins TRBV11-2 to TRBJ2-7; TRBD1 aligns across 8 bases. The CDR3 sequence is 12 residues long. Germline-derived CDR1 and CDR2 are SGHAT and FQNNGV. The V segment lost 5 bases and the J segment 6 bases; nucleotides outside the gene matches: 3.

The CDR3 reads CASSPRGTPYEQYF. The DNA of the CDR3 is TGTGCCAGCAGCCCCCGCGGGACCCCCTACGAGCAGTACTTC. The chain joins TRBV9 to TRBJ2-7, with D possibly being TRBD2 (6 bases). Trimming shortened V by 4 bases and J by 2 bases, and 13 bases separated the two germline ends. Germline CDR1 SGDLS, CDR2 YYNGEE. The CDR3 has 14 residues.

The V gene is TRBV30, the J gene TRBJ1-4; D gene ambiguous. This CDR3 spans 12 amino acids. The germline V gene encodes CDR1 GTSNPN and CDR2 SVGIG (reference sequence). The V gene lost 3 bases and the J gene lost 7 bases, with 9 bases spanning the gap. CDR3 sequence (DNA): TGTGCCTGGAGAAGGGCGGGTGAAAAACTGTTTTTT. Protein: CAWRRAGEKLFF.

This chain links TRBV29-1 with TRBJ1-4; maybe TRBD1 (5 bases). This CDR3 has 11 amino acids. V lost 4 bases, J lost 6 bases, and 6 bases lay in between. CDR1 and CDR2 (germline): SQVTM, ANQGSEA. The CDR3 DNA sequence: TGCAGCGTTGGGGGCTATGAAAAACTGTTTTTT. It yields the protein CSVGGYEKLFF.

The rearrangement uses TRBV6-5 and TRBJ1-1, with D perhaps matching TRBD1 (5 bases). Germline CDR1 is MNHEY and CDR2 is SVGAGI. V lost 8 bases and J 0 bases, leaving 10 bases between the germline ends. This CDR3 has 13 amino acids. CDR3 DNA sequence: TGTGCCAGCTGGGGCTCGGTGAACACTGAAGCTTTCTTT. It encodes CASWGSVNTEAFF.

CDR3 amino acids: CASSFGAAEQFF. CDR3 DNA sequence: TGTGCCAGCAGCTTCGGGGCGGCCGAGCAGTTCTTC. The V call is TRBV7-2, the J call TRBJ2-1; either TRBD1 or TRBD2 may supply D (5 bases each). V was cut by 3 bases and J by 10 bases, with 10 bases left in between. The CDR3 totals 12 residues. Germline V gene lookup returns CDR1 SGHTA and CDR2 FQGNSA.

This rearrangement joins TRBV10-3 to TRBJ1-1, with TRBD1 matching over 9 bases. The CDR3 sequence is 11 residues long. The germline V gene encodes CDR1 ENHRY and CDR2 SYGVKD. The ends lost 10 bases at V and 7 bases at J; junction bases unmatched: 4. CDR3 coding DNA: TGTGCCACCACAGGGGGCGTTGAAGCTTTCTTT. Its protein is CATTGGVEAFF.

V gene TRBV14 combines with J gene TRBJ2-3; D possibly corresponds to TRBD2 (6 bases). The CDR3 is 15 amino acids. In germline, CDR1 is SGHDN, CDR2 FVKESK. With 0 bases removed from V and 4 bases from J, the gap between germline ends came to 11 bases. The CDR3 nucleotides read TGTGCCAGCAGCCAAGAACGGGAGTTCTCAGATACGCAGTATTTT. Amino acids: CASSQEREFSDTQYF.

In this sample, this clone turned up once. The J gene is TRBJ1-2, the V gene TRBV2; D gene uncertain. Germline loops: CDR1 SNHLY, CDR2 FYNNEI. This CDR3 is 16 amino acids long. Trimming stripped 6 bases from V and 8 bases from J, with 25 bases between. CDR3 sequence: CASSESGGRVTLGYTF. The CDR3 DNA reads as TGTGCCAGCAGCGAGTCAGGCGGTCGCGTAACTTTGGGCTACACCTTC.

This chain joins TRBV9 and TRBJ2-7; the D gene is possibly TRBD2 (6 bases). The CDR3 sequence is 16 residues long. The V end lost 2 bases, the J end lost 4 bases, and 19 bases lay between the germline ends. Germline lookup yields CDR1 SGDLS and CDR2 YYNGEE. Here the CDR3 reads CASSVDGGAPKYEQYF. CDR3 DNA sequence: TGTGCCAGCAGCGTGGATGGAGGGGCCCCCAAGTACGAGCAGTACTTC.

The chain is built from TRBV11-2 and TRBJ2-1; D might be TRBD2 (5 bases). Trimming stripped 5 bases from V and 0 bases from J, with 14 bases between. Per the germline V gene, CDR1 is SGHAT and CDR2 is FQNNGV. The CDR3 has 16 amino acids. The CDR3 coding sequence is TGTGCCAGCAGCCTCAGAGGGCTGACCTCCTACAATGAGCAGTTCTTC. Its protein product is CASSLRGLTSYNEQFF.

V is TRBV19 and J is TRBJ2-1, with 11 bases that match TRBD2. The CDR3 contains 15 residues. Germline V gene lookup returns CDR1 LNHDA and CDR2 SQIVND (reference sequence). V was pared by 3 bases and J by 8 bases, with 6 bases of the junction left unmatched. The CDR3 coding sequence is TGTGCCAGTAGTATCGGGCTAGCGGGAGGAGATGAGCAGTTCTTC. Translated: CASSIGLAGGDEQFF.

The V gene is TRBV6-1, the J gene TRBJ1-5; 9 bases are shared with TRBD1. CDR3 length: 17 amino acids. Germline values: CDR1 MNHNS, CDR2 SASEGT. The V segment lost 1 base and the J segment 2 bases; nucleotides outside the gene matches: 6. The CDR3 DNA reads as TGTGCCAGCAGTGAAGGGTCGGACAGGGGTGGCAATCAGCCCCAGCATTTT. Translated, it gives CASSEGSDRGGNQPQHF.

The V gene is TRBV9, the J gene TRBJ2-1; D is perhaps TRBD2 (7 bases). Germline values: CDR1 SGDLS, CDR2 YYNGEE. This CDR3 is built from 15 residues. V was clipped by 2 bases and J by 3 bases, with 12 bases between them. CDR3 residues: CASSVGGGDYNEQFF. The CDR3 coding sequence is TGTGCCAGCAGCGTTGGAGGGGGGGACTACAATGAGCAGTTCTTC.

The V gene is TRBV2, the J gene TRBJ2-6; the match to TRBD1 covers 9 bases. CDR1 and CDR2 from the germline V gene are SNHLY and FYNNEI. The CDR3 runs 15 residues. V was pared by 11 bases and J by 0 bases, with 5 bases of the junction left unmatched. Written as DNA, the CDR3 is TGTGCCGGGACAGGGTCCCACTCTGGGGCCAACGTCCTGACTTTC. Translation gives CAGTGSHSGANVLTF.

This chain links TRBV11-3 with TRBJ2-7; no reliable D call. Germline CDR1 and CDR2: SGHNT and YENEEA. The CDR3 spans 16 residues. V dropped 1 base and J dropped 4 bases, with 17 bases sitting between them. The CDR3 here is CASSLGGGTTEYEQYF. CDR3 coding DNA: TGTGCCAGCAGCTTAGGGGGTGGCACGACGGAATACGAGCAGTACTTC.

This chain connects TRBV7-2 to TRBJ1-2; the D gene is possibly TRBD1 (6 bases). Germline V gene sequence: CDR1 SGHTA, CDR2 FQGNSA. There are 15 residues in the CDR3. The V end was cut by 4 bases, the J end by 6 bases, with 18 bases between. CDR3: CASSSRRDIEDGYTF. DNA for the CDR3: TGTGCCAGCAGCTCGAGAAGGGACATTGAAGATGGCTACACCTTC.

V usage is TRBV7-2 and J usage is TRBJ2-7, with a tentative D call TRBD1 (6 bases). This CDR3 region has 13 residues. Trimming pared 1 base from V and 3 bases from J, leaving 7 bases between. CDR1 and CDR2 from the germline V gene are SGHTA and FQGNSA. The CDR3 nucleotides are TGTGCCAGCAGCTTAGTAGGGGGCTACGAGCAGTACTTC. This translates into CASSLVGGYEQYF.

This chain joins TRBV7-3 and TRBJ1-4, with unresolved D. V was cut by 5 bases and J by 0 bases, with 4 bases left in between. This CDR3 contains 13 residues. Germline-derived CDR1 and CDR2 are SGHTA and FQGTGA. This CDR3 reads CASSHATNEKLFF. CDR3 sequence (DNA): TGTGCCAGCAGCCATGCAACTAATGAAAAACTGTTTTTT.